This is a list of T cell receptor beta chains from one sample in a study of cytomegalovirus exposure and HLA in healthy donors. Data came from immunoSEQ multiplex PCR; TCRdb stores just in-frame clones and leaves some out. In total, the table holds approximately 37,000 clones. What was sequenced was PBMCs. The receptors were sampled from a human donor in good health. Both conserved end residues are part of each CDR3. Each record gives: J gene, V gene, D gene, CDR3 DNA, CDR3 protein. The D gene is left open where the match is weak.

>TRBJ2-1|TRBV9|-
TGTGCCAGCAGCGTAGTTCCGGGGTCGGACAATGAGCAGTTCTTC
CASSVVPGSDNEQFF
>TRBJ2-2|TRBV9|-
TGTGCCAGCAGCCTTCGTTTTGCGGGGACCGGGGAGCTGTTTTTT
CASSLRFAGTGELFF
>TRBJ1-3|TRBV11-2|-
TGTGCCAGCAGCTTAGATATAGCATTTGGAAACACCATATATTTT
CASSLDIAFGNTIYF
>TRBJ1-1|TRBV4-2|-
TGTGCCAGCAGCCAAGGACAGAGGATGAACACTGAAGCTTTCTTT
CASSQGQRMNTEAFF
>TRBJ1-6|TRBV2|-
TGTGCCAGCAGAGTCCGAGGTCTGCCCCTCCACTTT
CASRVRGLPLHF
>TRBJ1-5|TRBV19|-
TGTGCCTCAGGGCTAAACCAGCATTTT
CASGLNQHF
>TRBJ2-7|TRBV13|TRBD1
TGTGCCAGCAGCACTCGGGACAGGGACTACGAGCAGTACTTC
CASSTRDRDYEQYF
>TRBJ1-5|TRBV4-1|-
TGCGCCAGCAGCCTTCGACAGAGCAATCAGCCCCAGCATTTT
CASSLRQSNQPQHF
>TRBJ2-7|TRBV7-8|-
TGTGCCAGCAGCTTAGTGTTGGGGCTGAACGAGCAGTACTTC
CASSLVLGLNEQYF
>TRBJ2-2|TRBV7-9|TRBD1
TGTGCCAGCAGCCCCCTCAGGGGGCACACCGGGGAGCTGTTTTTT
CASSPLRGHTGELFF
>TRBJ1-2|TRBV30|-
TGTGCCTGGAGTGTACGCGATTCGGGGAAAAAGGGCTACACCTTC
CAWSVRDSGKKGYTF
>TRBJ2-7|TRBV6-5|-
TGTGCCAGCAGTTACTCTCCGGGGCGGGGAGAGTACTTC
CASSYSPGRGEYF
>TRBJ2-7|TRBV5-6|TRBD1
TGTGCCAGCAGCCCAACAGGGGGTTCCGTCTACGAGCAGTACTTC
CASSPTGGSVYEQYF
>TRBJ1-1|TRBV19|-
TGTGCCAGTAAGGAGAGGATCATGAACACTGAAGCTTTCTTT
CASKERIMNTEAFF
>TRBJ1-2|TRBV5-6|-
TGTGCCAGCAGCGCCCGAATTGTTGGGAGCGATGGCTACACCTTC
CASSARIVGSDGYTF
>TRBJ2-1|TRBV14|-
TGTGCCAGCAGCCAAGGTTTCTTCTCCTACAATGAGCAGTTCTTC
CASSQGFFSYNEQFF
>TRBJ1-2|TRBV19|TRBD1
TGTGCCAGTAGTATCCGGGACAGGGGCTATGGCTACACCTTC
CASSIRDRGYGYTF
>TRBJ1-1|TRBV9|-
TGTGCCAGCAGCGTAGGGGGGGACACTGAAGCTTTCTTT
CASSVGGDTEAFF
>TRBJ1-5|TRBV19|-
TGTGCCAGTAGAGCGGACAGCAATCAGCCCCAGCATTTT
CASRADSNQPQHF
>TRBJ1-2|TRBV7-2|-
TGTGCCAGCAGCTTGCACAGTAACTATGGCTACACCTTC
CASSLHSNYGYTF
>TRBJ2-1|TRBV5-4|-
TGTGCCAGCAGCTTGGGTATGGAGCAGTTCTTC
CASSLGMEQFF
>TRBJ1-2|TRBV15|-
TGTGCCACCAGCAGACCTCAGGGAAGCTATGGCTACACCTTC
CATSRPQGSYGYTF
>TRBJ1-1|TRBV19|-
TGTGCCAGTAGTATAGGCAATGGGGGCGCGAGGGCTTTCTTT
CASSIGNGGARAFF
>TRBJ1-2|TRBV4-1|-
TGCGCCAGCAGCCAAGAGTACAGGGACGTGGGCTACACCTTC
CASSQEYRDVGYTF
>TRBJ2-7|TRBV6-1|TRBD1
TGTGCCAGCAGGCGGGACAGGGACTACGAGCAGTACTTC
CASRRDRDYEQYF
>TRBJ1-5|TRBV28|-
TGTGCCAGCAGTGACTCAGGGGTTCAGCCCCAGCATTTT
CASSDSGVQPQHF
>TRBJ1-1|TRBV5-4|-
TGTGCCAGCAGCTTCAGGAACACTGAAGCTTTCTTT
CASSFRNTEAFF
>TRBJ1-2|TRBV15|-
TGTGCCACCAGCTACAGGACTAACTATGGCTACACCTTC
CATSYRTNYGYTF
>TRBJ2-5|TRBV7-9|-
TGTGCCAGCAGCGCGGGGGACAGGCCAGGGGAGACCCAGTACTTC
CASSAGDRPGETQYF
>TRBJ1-5|TRBV18|-
TGTGCCAGCTCACCATTTTCCGGGGTAGATCAGCCCCAGCATTTT
CASSPFSGVDQPQHF
>TRBJ1-1|TRBV19|-
TGTGCCAGTAGTATAGAGACTAACACTGAAGCTTTCTTT
CASSIETNTEAFF
>TRBJ1-4|TRBV7-9|TRBD1
TGTGCCAGCAGCGCAGCCGGTGCAGGGGGAGCTAATGAAAAACTGTTTTTT
CASSAAGAGGANEKLFF
>TRBJ2-7|TRBV15|-
TGTGCCACCAGCAGAGCAGGCGGGGACTACGAGCAGTACTTC
CATSRAGGDYEQYF